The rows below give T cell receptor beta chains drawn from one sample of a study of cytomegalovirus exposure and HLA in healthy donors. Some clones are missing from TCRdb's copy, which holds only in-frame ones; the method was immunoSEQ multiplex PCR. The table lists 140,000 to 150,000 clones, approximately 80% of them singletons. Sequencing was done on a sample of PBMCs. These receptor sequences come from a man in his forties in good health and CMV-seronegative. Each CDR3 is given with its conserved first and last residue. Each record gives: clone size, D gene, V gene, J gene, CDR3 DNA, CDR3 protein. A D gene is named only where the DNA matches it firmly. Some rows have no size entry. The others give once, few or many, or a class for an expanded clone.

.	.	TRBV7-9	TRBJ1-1	TGTGCCAGCAGCTACAAGAACACTGAAGCTTTCTTT	CASSYKNTEAFF
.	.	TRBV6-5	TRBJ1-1	TGTGCCAGCAGTTACGGGGGCAGGAACACTGAAGCTTTCTTT	CASSYGGRNTEAFF
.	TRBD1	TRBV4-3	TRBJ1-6	TGCGCCAGCAGCCATACATTAAACGACAGGGGATATAATTCACCCCTCCACTTT	CASSHTLNDRGYNSPLHF
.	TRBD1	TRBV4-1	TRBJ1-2	TGCGCCAGCAGCCAAGAACCAGGGACAGTCTATGGCTACACCTTC	CASSQEPGTVYGYTF
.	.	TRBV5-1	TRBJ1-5	TGCGCCAGCAGCTTGGGCAGGGCCGTAGATAAGGATAGCAATCAGCCCCAGCATTTT	CASSLGRAVDKDSNQPQHF
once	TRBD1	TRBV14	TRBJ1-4	TGTGCCAGCAGCCCCTATAGGGTGGGACAGGGGCCCGTTAATGAAAAACTGTTTTTT	CASSPYRVGQGPVNEKLFF
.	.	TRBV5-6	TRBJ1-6	TGTGCCAGCAGGGGATGGGGGGTAAGTTCACCCCTCCACTTT	CASRGWGVSSPLHF
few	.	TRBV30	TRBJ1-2	TGTGCCTGGAGTCGGGGGGACGGTCAGGTCTACACCTTC	CAWSRGDGQVYTF
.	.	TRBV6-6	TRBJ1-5	TGTGCCAGCAGTTACTCGGCGGGTCAGCCCCAGCATTTT	CASSYSAGQPQHF
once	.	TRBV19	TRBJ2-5	TGTGCCAGTCGAATCGGGCGGGGGCCTCAAGAGACCCAGTACTTC	CASRIGRGPQETQYF
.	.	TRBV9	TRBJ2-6	TGTGCCAGCAGCGGAGGGACATCCGGGGCCAACGTCCTGACTTTC	CASSGGTSGANVLTF
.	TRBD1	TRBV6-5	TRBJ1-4	TGTGCCAGCAGTCCACGGGACAGGGTCGGCGAAAAACTGTTTTTT	CASSPRDRVGEKLFF
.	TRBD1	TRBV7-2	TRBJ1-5	TGTGCCAGCAGCCAGACAGGGAATCAGCCCCAGCATTTT	CASSQTGNQPQHF
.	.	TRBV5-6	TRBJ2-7	TGTGCCAGCAGCTTAGGGCCAGGGGCCTACTACGAGCAGTACTTC	CASSLGPGAYYEQYF
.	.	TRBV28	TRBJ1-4	TGTGCCAGCAGTTTATCAGGGGCGGGGGAAAAGCTGTTTTTT	CASSLSGAGEKLFF
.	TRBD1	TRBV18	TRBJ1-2	TGTGCCAGCTCTCCGGGACAGGGGGCCGTTGGCTACACCTTC	CASSPGQGAVGYTF
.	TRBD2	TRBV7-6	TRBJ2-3	TGTGCCAGCAGCTTAAAAGGGACTAGCGGTACGCAGTATTTT	CASSLKGTSGTQYF
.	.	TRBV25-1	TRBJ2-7	TGTGCCAGCAGTGACACGGGAAGAAGCTCCTACGAGCAGTACTTC	CASSDTGRSSYEQYF
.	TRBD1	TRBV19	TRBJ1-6	TGTGCCAGTAGCCTGGACAGGGCTTATAATTCACCCCTCCACTTT	CASSLDRAYNSPLHF
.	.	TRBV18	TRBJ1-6	TGTGCCAGCTCACCAATGGCAGGCGCGATGAATTCACCCCTCCACTTT	CASSPMAGAMNSPLHF
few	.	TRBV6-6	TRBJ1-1	TGTGCCAGCAGCTATCCCGGGAGGGGGAACACTGAAGCTTTCTTT	CASSYPGRGNTEAFF
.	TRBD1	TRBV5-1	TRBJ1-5	TGCGCCAGCAGGCAACCTTTCGACAGGGCAAATCAGCCCCAGCATTTT	CASRQPFDRANQPQHF
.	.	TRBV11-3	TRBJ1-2	TGTGCCAGCAGCTTAGGGGACTCCAATTATGGCTACACCTTC	CASSLGDSNYGYTF
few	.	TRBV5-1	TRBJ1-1	TGCGCCAGCAGCTTGGGTCAGGCCCTCAAGAACACTGAAGCTTTCTTT	CASSLGQALKNTEAFF
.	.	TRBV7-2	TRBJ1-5	TGTGCCAGCAGCCCCGGACAGTACAATCAGCCCCAGCATTTT	CASSPGQYNQPQHF
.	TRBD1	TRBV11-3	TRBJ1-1	TGTGCCAGCAGCCGGGGACAGGGCGGGACTGAAGCTTTCTTT	CASSRGQGGTEAFF
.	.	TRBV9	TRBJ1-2	TGTGCCAGCAGAGGGGTGGAAGGCTACACCTTC	CASRGVEGYTF
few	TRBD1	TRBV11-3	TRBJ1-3	TGTGCCAGCAGCTCACTGACAGGGGTCCAGCAATCCTCTGGAAACACCATATATTTT	CASSSLTGVQQSSGNTIYF
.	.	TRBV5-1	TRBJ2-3	TGCGCCAGCAGCAGGGAAGGGGCCACAGATACGCAGTATTTT	CASSREGATDTQYF
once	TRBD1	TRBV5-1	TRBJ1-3	TGCGCCAGCAGCTCCGGACAGGGGGCATTATCTGGAAACACCATATATTTT	CASSSGQGALSGNTIYF
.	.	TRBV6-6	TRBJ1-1	TGTGCCAGCAGTTCAGGGCTTTTGGAAGCTTTCTTT	CASSSGLLEAFF
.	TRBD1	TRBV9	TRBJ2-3	TGTGCCAGCAGCCCTTACAGGGGGACTTTGCCGAGCACAGATACGCAGTATTTT	CASSPYRGTLPSTDTQYF
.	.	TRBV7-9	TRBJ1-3	TGTGCCAGCAGCCTTGAGAGCTTCTCTGGAAACACCATATATTTT	CASSLESFSGNTIYF
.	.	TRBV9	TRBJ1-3	TGTGCCAGCAGCGCGGCGGGGGTCGCTGGAAACACCATATATTTT	CASSAAGVAGNTIYF
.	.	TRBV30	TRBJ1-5	TGTGCCTGGAACAACCGGGGTAGCAATCAGCCCCAGCATTTT	CAWNNRGSNQPQHF
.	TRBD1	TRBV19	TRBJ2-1	TGTGCCACTTCTACAGGGGGCGAGGGCAATGAGCAGTTCTTC	CATSTGGEGNEQFF
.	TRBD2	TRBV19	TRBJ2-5	TGTGCCAGTAAGGCCGGTTTAGCGGGGGGGCCAGAGACCCAGTACTTC	CASKAGLAGGPETQYF
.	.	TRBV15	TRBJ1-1	TGTGCCACCAGCAGATCCTTCCAGGGGAACACTGAAGCTTTCTTT	CATSRSFQGNTEAFF
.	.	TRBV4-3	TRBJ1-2	TGCGCCAGCAGCCCGGATGTGGGGGGGGCGTTTGGCTATGGCTACACCTTC	CASSPDVGGAFGYGYTF
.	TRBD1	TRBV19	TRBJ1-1	TGTGCCAGTAGACGAGACAGGGGCACTGAAGCTTTCTTT	CASRRDRGTEAFF
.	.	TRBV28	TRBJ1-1	TGTGCCAGCAGTTTACTTGGGGGCCAGACTGAAGCTTTCTTT	CASSLLGGQTEAFF
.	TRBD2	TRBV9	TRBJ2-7	TGTGCCAGCAGCCCCGGTGGGGGGGTGAGCTCCTACGAGCAGTACTTC	CASSPGGGVSSYEQYF
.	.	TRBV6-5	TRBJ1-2	TGTGCCAGCAGAGGGGGGGCCCCTATAAGCTACACCTTC	CASRGGAPISYTF